The text below deals with one TCR beta chain. This sample is drawn from a study of blood T cell repertoires in COVID-19. About the study: PBMCs, B-cell-depleted T cells, or T cells were the source of the cDNA or gDNA that made up the material.

Authors' data handling: Reference gene primer amplification in the assay estimated nucleated cell counts. Some clones are missing from TCRdb's copy, which holds only in-frame ones; the method was immunoSEQ multiplex PCR. That table furnishes V, J and clone size, whereas the DNA furnished D and trimming. The top ten hold roughly 3.5% of the sample, which has over 20,000 clones, 85% to 90% seen once. Germline CDR1 and CDR2: SNHLY and FYNNEI. The CDR3 has 17 residues. Germline trimming cut 0 bases from V and 0 bases from J; bases unmatched to any gene: 2. The sequenced sample was peripheral blood. The receptor was derived from a man between 50 and 59 years old with active COVID-19. V is TRBV2 and J is TRBJ2-6, with TRBD1 matching 7 bases. The CDR3 DNA sequence: TGTGCCAGCAGTGAAGCGACAGGGTTCTCTGGGGCCAACGTCCTGACTTTC. It specifies CASSEATGFSGANVLTF.